This T cell receptor beta chain is drawn from a study of cytomegalovirus exposure and HLA in healthy donors. Notes on the study in general: Three chains linked to CMV were shown in vitro to be specific for CMV antigens.

The PCR contained 60 Vbeta and 13 Jbeta primers. This table comes from immunoSEQ multiplex PCR, and its TCRdb copy is limited to in-frame clones, with some not included. The sample includes 100,000 to 150,000 clones, approximately 84% of them seen just once. For this clone: Its antigen is unknown.

Trimming took off 6 bases at V and 11 bases at J, with 16 bases between the two ends. CDR1 is SGHVS and CDR2 is FNYEAQ in the germline V gene. The length of the CDR3 is 12 residues. The receptor was derived from a man in his late teens or twenties in good health and CMV-seropositive. What was sequenced was PBMCs. The gene calls are TRBV7-6 and TRBJ1-1, with a weak D call TRBD1 (5 bases). Here the CDR3 reads CASSPRGDTAFF. CDR3 bases: TGTGCCAGCAGTCCCCGGGGGGATACGGCTTTCTTT.